Following are 26 T cell receptor beta chains from one sample sequenced in a study of shared clonotypes between healthy human individuals. Clones were read by immunoSEQ multiplex PCR, and TCRdb kept only the in-frame ones, dropping some. The table shows around 550,000 clones, with approximately 96% occurring only once. Naive CD8 cells, CD45RO-negative and positively selected for CCR7, excluded terminally differentiated effector memory CD45RA+ cells. Sequenced input: naive CD8+ T cells sorted from blood. These receptors were obtained from a woman aged 25 to 45 in good health.

The rearrangement joins TRBV11-3 to TRBJ2-7; D is tentatively TRBD1 or TRBD2 (5 bases each). V was clipped by 1 base and J by 2 bases, with 18 bases between them. Germline CDR1 and CDR2: SGHNT and YENEEA. This CDR3 has 17 amino acids. The DNA for the CDR3 is TGTGCCAGCAGCTTAGCGATGAGGGACCCTTACCCCTACGAGCAGTACTTC. It specifies CASSLAMRDPYPYEQYF. The entire variable domain, with the rest obtained from reference TRBV11-3 and TRBJ2-7, is as follows: EAGVVQSPRYKIIEKKQPVAFWCNPISGHNTLYWYLQNLGQGPELLIRYENEEAVDDSQLPKDRFSAERLKGVDSTLKIQPAELGDSAVYLCASSLAMRDPYPYEQYFGPGTRLTVT.

The chain uses TRBV7-2 and TRBJ2-7; the D gene is possibly TRBD1 (6 bases). V shed 3 bases and J shed 6 bases, with 18 bases lying between them. Looked up from germline, CDR1 is SGHTA and CDR2 is FQGNSA. CDR3 length equals 15 residues. CDR3 in amino acids: CASSFDYRVGSEQYF. DNA for the CDR3: TGTGCCAGCAGCTTCGATTACAGGGTCGGAAGCGAGCAGTACTTC.

This clone was counted a single time. The V call is TRBV5-1, the J call TRBJ2-1; no reliable D call. The V and J ends lost 0 bases and 0 bases respectively, with 7 bases between them. Germline V CDR1 and CDR2: SGHRS, YFSETQ. The CDR3 runs 15 residues. CDR3 in DNA: TGCGCCAGCAGCTTGGACTGGAGCTCCTACAATGAGCAGTTCTTC. It yields the protein CASSLDWSSYNEQFF.

V gene TRBV5-8 combines with J gene TRBJ2-1; D is tentatively TRBD1 or TRBD2 (5 bases each). Germline CDR1 SGHTS, CDR2 YDEGEE. This CDR3 is built from 15 residues. The V end was cut by 4 bases, the J end by 4 bases, with 15 bases between. In DNA form, the CDR3 reads TGTGCCAGCAGCCCTTGGGGACCCAGTTACAATGAGCAGTTCTTC. Translation gives CASSPWGPSYNEQFF.

This clone was observed once. For the CDR3, the DNA is TGTGCCAGCAGTTTGAGGTGGGACTACGAGCAGTACTTC. This codes for CASSLRWDYEQYF. The rearrangement joins TRBV27 to TRBJ2-7; D unresolved. Trimming stripped 3 bases from V and 3 bases from J, with 9 bases between. The CDR3 is made up of 13 amino acids. CDR1 MNHEY and CDR2 SMNVEV come from the germline V gene (reference sequence).

The CDR3: CASSIDGENYEQYF. The CDR3, as DNA: TGTGCCAGTAGTATAGACGGAGAGAACTACGAGCAGTACTTC. The chain joins TRBV19 to TRBJ2-7, with D hard to call. V lost 0 bases, J lost 3 bases, and 9 bases lay in between. Germline loops: CDR1 LNHDA, CDR2 SQIVND (reference sequence). The CDR3 sequence is 14 residues long.

The rearrangement uses TRBV7-9 and TRBJ1-1; D might be TRBD1 (6 bases). Germline V gives CDR1 SEHNR, CDR2 FQNEAQ (reference sequence). The CDR3 is 12 residues long. Trimming cost V 5 bases and J 7 bases, with 11 bases left between them. DNA for the CDR3: TGTGCCAGCAGCCAAGGGGGGTATGAAGCTTTCTTT. Its protein is CASSQGGYEAFF.

The rearrangement links TRBV6-6 to TRBJ2-3; D call uncertain. The CDR3 has 11 amino acids. The germline CDR1 and CDR2 sequences are MNHNY and SVGAGI (reference sequence). Deletions cut 4 bases from V and 6 bases from J, with 5 bases between. CDR3 sequence reads: CASSLGDTQYF. The CDR3 DNA is TGTGCCAGCAGTTTAGGGGATACGCAGTATTTT.

The rearrangement joins TRBV10-1 to TRBJ2-3, with no clear D. This CDR3 is built from 15 residues. Trimming left V 0 bases short and J 0 bases short, with 7 bases between. In germline, CDR1 is WNHNN, CDR2 SYGVQD (reference sequence). The CDR3 nucleotides are TGCGCCAGCAGTGAGTCAGTTACCAGCACAGATACGCAGTATTTT. Translation: CASSESVTSTDTQYF.

This clone was recorded only once. The gene calls are TRBV11-2 and TRBJ1-4; no firm D call. Germline CDR1 SGHAT, CDR2 FQNNGV. V lost 1 base and J lost 8, with 14 bases in between. The CDR3 spans 15 residues. CDR3 amino acids: CASSLGPLNMEKLFF. The CDR3 bases are TGTGCCAGCAGCTTAGGTCCGCTGAATATGGAAAAACTGTTTTTT.

This clone appeared a single time. Other DNA sequences within the sample encode an identical CDR3. The chain recombines TRBV5-1 with TRBJ2-7, with a tentative D call TRBD2 (6 bases). The V and J ends lost 4 bases and 6 bases respectively, with 8 bases between them. Germline CDR1 reads SGHRS; CDR2 reads YFSETQ. The CDR3 length is 11 residues. The CDR3 DNA is TGCGCCAGCAGCCTGGGGGGCGAGCAGTACTTC. As protein: CASSLGGEQYF.

The chain joins TRBV6-6 to TRBJ1-2; D gene unclear. In germline, CDR1 is MNHNY, CDR2 SVGAGI (reference sequence). The CDR3 length is 16 residues. V was trimmed by 0 bases and J by 3 bases, leaving 14 bases between them. The CDR3 coding sequence is TGTGCCAGCAGTTACTCCCCCAGGCTTAATGACTATGGCTACACCTTC. Amino acid sequence: CASSYSPRLNDYGYTF.

J is TRBJ2-7 and V is TRBV5-1; no clear D gene. Trimming shortened V by 1 base and J by 3 bases, and 8 bases separated the two germline ends. This CDR3 region has 13 residues. CDR1 is SGHRS and CDR2 is YFSETQ in the germline V gene. The CDR3 DNA sequence: TGCGCCAGCAGCTTGTTGGAAAACTACGAGCAGTACTTC. Translated, it gives CASSLLENYEQYF.

CDR3 coding DNA: TGTGCCAGCAGTGACGATGGGACTAGCGGGTCCTACAATGAGCAGTTCTTC. Its protein is CASSDDGTSGSYNEQFF. This chain uses TRBV2 with TRBJ2-1; 12 bases match TRBD2. The CDR3 consists of 17 residues. In germline, CDR1 is SNHLY, CDR2 FYNNEI. Unmatched junction bases numbered 4, after V lost 3 bases and J lost 1 base. The variable domain in full, completed from reference TRBV2 and TRBJ2-1, reads EPEVTQTPSHQVTQMGQEVILRCVPISNHLYFYWYRQILGQKVEFLVSFYNNEISEKSEIFDDQFSVERPDGSNFTLKIRSTKLEDSAMYFCASSDDGTSGSYNEQFFGPGTRLTVL.

The chain employs TRBV10-2 and TRBJ2-5, with TRBD2 matching over 8 bases. The end of the DNA fits TRBJ2-7 better, so the J call may be wrong. The CDR3 contains 17 residues. Germline loops: CDR1 WSHSY, CDR2 SAAADI. The CDR3: CASSDLFGLAETYEQYF. DNA of the CDR3: TGCGCCAGCAGTGATCTGTTTGGACTAGCCGAGACCTACGAGCAGTACTTC.

The chain has TRBV29-1 and TRBJ2-7, with a weak D call TRBD2 (5 bases). This CDR3 is 13 amino acids long. CDR1 and CDR2 (germline): SQVTM, ANQGSEA. The germline V and J ends were trimmed by 1 base and 2 bases, with 9 bases remaining between them. CDR3 amino acids: CSVEGAGTYEQYF. CDR3 bases: TGCAGCGTTGAAGGCGCCGGGACCTACGAGCAGTACTTC.

This clone showed up just a few times. V and J are TRBV7-8 and TRBJ1-5; D gene unclear. CDR1 SGHVS and CDR2 FQNEAQ come from the germline V gene. The CDR3 extends over 12 amino acids. Trimming removed 5 bases from V and 0 bases from J, with 2 bases in between. The DNA for the CDR3 is TGTGCCAGCAGCATTAGCAATCAGCCCCAGCATTTT. This translates into CASSISNQPQHF.

The rearrangement links TRBV2 to TRBJ2-6, with 8 bases identical to TRBD1. The CDR3 is 15 amino acids. Trimming took 7 bases from V and 2 from J; bases not matched to a gene: 4. Germline values: CDR1 SNHLY, CDR2 FYNNEI. CDR3 residues: CASTGQGPGANVLTF. The CDR3 bases are TGTGCCAGCACCGGACAGGGCCCTGGGGCCAACGTCCTGACTTTC. The entire variable domain, with the rest obtained from reference TRBV2 and TRBJ2-6, is as follows: EPEVTQTPSHQVTQMGQEVILRCVPISNHLYFYWYRQILGQKVEFLVSFYNNEISEKSEIFDDQFSVERPDGSNFTLKIRSTKLEDSAMYFCASTGQGPGANVLTFGAGSRLTVL.

V is TRBV7-3 and J is TRBJ2-7; 7 nucleotides agree with TRBD1. V dropped 5 bases and J dropped 7; count of bases not matched to a gene: 17. The germline gives CDR1 SGHTA, CDR2 FQGTGA. CDR3 length: 16 amino acids. The CDR3 DNA is TGTGCCAGCAGCCCCAGGGGACAGAATATCCTAGGGGAGCAGTACTTC. Amino acids: CASSPRGQNILGEQYF.

In the case of this clone: Other nucleotide sequences in the sample specify the same CDR3. As DNA, the CDR3 is TGTGCCAGCTCACCCGGTGGGGGAGAGCAGTTCTTC. Encoded protein: CASSPGGGEQFF. The chain joins TRBV18 to TRBJ2-1; TRBD1 or TRBD2 may be the D gene (5 bases each). Germline CDR1 is KGHSH and CDR2 is LQKENI. There are 12 residues in the CDR3. Trimming stripped 3 bases from V and 10 bases from J, with 10 bases between.

The chain combines TRBV5-6 with TRBJ2-2; 13 bases match TRBD2. The junction had 13 bases not matched to a gene; V was cut back by 5 bases and J by 6 bases. CDR3 size: 18 residues. The V gene's germline CDR1 is SGHDT and CDR2 YYEEEE. The CDR3 sequence: CASSPGLWTSGSSGELFF. As DNA, the CDR3 is TGTGCCAGCAGTCCGGGACTCTGGACTAGCGGGAGTTCCGGGGAGCTGTTTTTT.

Regarding this clone: Additional DNA sequences in this sample encode the identical CDR3. The gene calls are TRBV2 and TRBJ2-2; D uncertain. Per germline, CDR1 SNHLY and CDR2 FYNNEI. This CDR3 is built from 14 residues. Between the trimmed V and J ends, which lost 1 base and 2 bases, there was a span of 5 bases. Here the CDR3 reads CASSEDSNTGELFF. The CDR3, as DNA: TGTGCCAGCAGTGAAGATAGTAACACCGGGGAGCTGTTTTTT.

This sequence joins TRBV5-4 and TRBJ2-7, with 8 nucleotides matching TRBD1. There are 13 residues in the CDR3. Germline V CDR1 and CDR2: SGHNT, YYREEE (reference sequence). The J segment lost 5 bases and the V segment lost 1 base, leaving 2 bases of the junction unmatched. The CDR3 spells CASSLQGADEQYF. CDR3 bases: TGTGCCAGCAGCTTGCAGGGGGCGGACGAGCAGTACTTC.

This rearrangement joins TRBV29-1 to TRBJ2-7; 10 bases are shared with TRBD1. Germline CDR1 SQVTM, CDR2 ANQGSEA. The CDR3 covers 14 residues. Trimming cost V 7 bases and J 3 bases; bases outside gene matches: 9. The CDR3 sequence is CSGLAGTGDYEQYF. The CDR3, as DNA: TGCAGCGGCCTAGCCGGGACAGGGGACTACGAGCAGTACTTC.

The gene calls are TRBV28 and TRBJ2-7, with D hard to call. V lost 3 bases to trimming and J lost 7 bases, with 13 bases between them. Germline V lookup: CDR1 MDHEN, CDR2 SYDVKM. This CDR3 contains 13 residues. The CDR3 is CASSLSLNMEQYF. The CDR3 bases are TGTGCCAGCAGTTTGTCCTTAAATATGGAGCAGTACTTC.

The chain combines TRBV6-6 with TRBJ1-5; D remains unclear. This CDR3 spans 16 amino acids. The V end lost 7 bases, the J end lost 4 bases, and 20 bases lay between the germline ends. Germline V gene data show CDR1 as MNHNY and CDR2 as SVGAGI (reference sequence). The CDR3 sequence: CASTKKGPELNQPQHF. The DNA of the CDR3 is TGTGCCAGCACCAAAAAAGGGCCTGAGCTTAATCAGCCCCAGCATTTT.